The source of this T cell receptor beta chain is a study of shared clonotypes between healthy human individuals. Germline assignment: CDR1 MDHEN and CDR2 SYDVKM. This CDR3 is built from 14 residues. V dropped 5 bases and J dropped 6; count of bases not matched to a gene: 8. Sequencing was performed with immunoSEQ multiplex PCR; in TCRdb, only in-frame clones are kept and a portion is missing. The sample gives about 1.1 million clones, more than 75% of which show up once; roughly 0.57% is in the top ten. The TCR was taken from a man aged 18 to 29 in good health. Some clones in this sample may be carry-over from other donors' samples. The V gene is TRBV28, the J gene TRBJ2-7; 9 bases map to TRBD1. The sample consisted of memory CD4+ T cells from PBMCs. The subset here: CD45RA-negative fraction. Written as DNA, the CDR3 is TGTGCCAGCAGTGGAGGGACAGGGCTTTCCGAGCAGTACTTC. This codes for CASSGGTGLSEQYF.